Detailed here is one TCR beta chain. These data originate in a study of immune cell composition in non-small cell lung cancer. Profiling relied on immunoSEQ multiplex PCR, and the TCRdb table lists in-frame clones only, not all of them. The table shows fewer than 20,000 clones, with 77% occurring only once. Normal lung sampling was at least 3 cm from the tumour, as distant as possible. These records were also assigned to another study, of CD4 T cells in lung cancer.

The source material was non-adjacent lung tissue. The source is a human donor with non-small cell lung cancer.

CDR3 sequence (DNA): TGTGCCAGCAGATTCGACAGTAGGTATGGCTACACCTTC. This encodes CASRFDSRYGYTF. This sequence joins TRBV5-6 and TRBJ1-2; TRBD1 might be the D (5 bases). Germline V gene data show CDR1 as SGHDT and CDR2 as YYEEEE. There are 13 residues in the CDR3. The V and J ends lost 5 bases and 5 bases respectively, with 13 bases between them. The full variable domain, completed using reference TRBV5-6 and TRBJ1-2, is DAGVTQSPTHLIKTRGQQVTLRCSPKSGHDTVSWYQQALGQGPQFIFQYYEEEERQRGNFPDRFSGHQFPNYSSELNVNALLLGDSALYLCASRFDSRYGYTFGSGTRLTVV.